The subject of this entry is one T cell receptor beta chain. Its specificity is not known. Other DNA sequences from this sample encode an identical CDR3 as well. This specimen comes from a study of shared clonotypes between healthy human individuals. Study results and limitations: When compared with the clonotypes that were shared by all four sorted-subset donors, the non-shared clonotypes turned out to have lower generation probabilities.

The data were produced by immunoSEQ multiplex PCR, yet TCRdb's version contains in-frame clones alone and is incomplete. The sample has roughly 2,500,000 clones; 93% are singletons. Trimming took off 4 bases at V and 2 bases at J, with 10 bases between the two ends. This CDR3 has 14 amino acids. CDR1 SGHTA and CDR2 FQGTGA come from the germline V gene. This TCR derives from a man younger than 35 in good health. Some clones in this sample may be carry-over from other donors' samples. Source material: naive CD4+ T cells from PBMCs. Subset in this sample: CD45RA+ positively selected. The chain has TRBV7-3 and TRBJ2-3, with TRBD1 as a possible D gene (6 bases). CDR3 bases: TGTGCCAGCAGCTCTACAGGGTTCACAGATACGCAGTATTTT. Its protein is CASSSTGFTDTQYF.